This T cell receptor beta chain was documented in a study of cytotoxic CD8 clonotypes in ibrutinib-treated CLL. Study-wide results and caveats: The clonality went up when patients responded to ibrutinib and dropped back toward baseline at progression.

Notes on this clone: Its antigen is unidentified.

CDR3 length: 14 amino acids. Trimming pared 9 bases from V and 5 bases from J, leaving 19 bases between. Germline lookup yields CDR1 LNHDA and CDR2 SQIVND (reference sequence). The repertoire was sequenced with immunoSEQ multiplex PCR; TCRdb's copy has only in-frame clones and lacks some. The table records approximately 32,000 clones, 60% to 80% of them present only once. The J gene is TRBJ1-2, the V gene TRBV19; tentative D call: TRBD1 (5 bases). The specimen was PBMCs, collected before ibrutinib treatment. The clonotype was recovered from a human donor with chronic lymphocytic leukemia. This CDR3 is CARKNRNLAYGYTF. CDR3 nucleotides: TGTGCCAGGAAGAACAGGAACTTAGCGTATGGCTACACCTTC.